This T cell receptor beta chain was sequenced during a study of CD8+CD57+ T cells in acquired aplastic anemia. Study-wide background: DNA recovered from sorted CD4+ and CD8+ cells had a mean of around 3.3 ug.

The CDR3 sequence is 13 residues long. Germline CDR1 reads LGHNA; CDR2 reads YSLEER. Trimming cost V 0 bases and J 4 bases, with 7 bases left between them. Genomic DNA was employed as the template in profiling TCR beta VDJ and CDR3. MiXCR was run by TCRdb on the reads, yielding one entry per CDR3 protein. This repertoire shows 250,000 to 350,000 distinct CDR3 sequences, approximately 58% found once; its top ten account for under 1.5%. Previously, flow cytometry had revealed CD8+CD57+ cell expansion in the patients chosen for sequencing. This clonotype was sampled from a human donor with aplastic anemia. Material for sequencing was sorted CD4+, CD8+, or CD8+CD57+ T cells (not recorded which) from PBMCs. The chain carries TRBV4-3 and TRBJ2-7; D call uncertain. The chain's CDR3 is CASSQDLSYEQYF. The CDR3 region has the DNA TGCGCCAGCAGCCAAGATCTTAGTTACGAGCAGTACTTC.